One and the same sample provided the 28 T cell receptor beta chains below, sequenced in a study of cytomegalovirus exposure and HLA in healthy donors. Primers included in the PCR were 60 Vbeta and 13 Jbeta primers. Clones were sequenced by immunoSEQ multiplex PCR, and TCRdb holds only the in-frame ones, with some missing. The sample shows over 110,000 clones, roughly four fifths of them seen only once. Sequencing used PBMCs. The receptors come from a woman aged 50 to 60 in good health and CMV-seropositive.

The gene calls are TRBV15 and TRBJ1-6, with 8 bases fitting TRBD1. This CDR3 comprises 14 residues. Germline values: CDR1 LNHNV, CDR2 YYDKDF (reference sequence). The V gene end was trimmed by 3 bases and the J gene end by 6 bases; junction bases not matched to a gene: 1. The CDR3 here is CATSRTGVNSPLHF. The CDR3 DNA reads as TGTGCCACCAGCAGGACAGGGGTTAATTCACCCCTCCACTTT.

This clone was found a few times. The chain joins TRBV7-9 to TRBJ2-7, with TRBD2 matching 8 bases. Trimming took 5 bases from V and 5 from J; bases not matched to a gene: 11. This CDR3 has 15 amino acids. CDR1 is SEHNR, CDR2 FQNEAQ, per germline (reference sequence). CDR3 sequence reads: CASSPRGGPSNEQYF. DNA for the CDR3: TGTGCCAGCAGCCCTCGCGGGGGGCCTAGTAACGAGCAGTACTTC.

This clone occurred once. J is TRBJ2-7 and V is TRBV4-1; maybe TRBD2 (6 bases). The V end lost 3 bases, the J end lost 6 bases, and 9 bases lay between the germline ends. Germline V gene data show CDR1 as MGHRA and CDR2 as YSYEKL. This CDR3 is 12 amino acids long. DNA of the CDR3: TGCGCCAGCAGCCAGGGGGGTGGCGAGCAGTACTTC. Translating it yields CASSQGGGEQYF.

The gene calls are TRBV9 and TRBJ1-5; D not resolved. V was pared by 0 bases and J by 0 bases, with 7 bases between. The CDR3 consists of 15 residues. The germline gives CDR1 SGDLS, CDR2 YYNGEE. CDR3 loop: CASSVDGNSNQPQHF. DNA for the CDR3: TGTGCCAGCAGCGTAGACGGTAATAGCAATCAGCCCCAGCATTTT.

This chain joins TRBV5-1 and TRBJ1-3, with D tentatively TRBD1 (5 bases). Germline loops: CDR1 SGHRS, CDR2 YFSETQ. V lost 2 bases, J lost 0 bases, and 9 bases lay in between. The CDR3 has 15 amino acids. The CDR3 reads CASSLPTASGNTIYF. The DNA for the CDR3 is TGCGCCAGCAGCTTACCGACAGCCTCTGGAAACACCATATATTTT.

This chain connects TRBV7-6 to TRBJ2-7, with a tentative D call TRBD2 (6 bases). The V and J ends lost 3 bases and 0 bases respectively, with 15 bases between them. The CDR3 runs to 16 residues. CDR1 and CDR2 from the germline V gene are SGHVS and FNYEAQ. The CDR3 is CASSFAAGPNSYEQYF. DNA for the CDR3: TGTGCCAGCAGCTTCGCGGCGGGGCCCAACTCCTACGAGCAGTACTTC.

This clone was seen only once. The rearrangement links TRBV29-1 to TRBJ2-5; 7 nucleotides agree with TRBD1. Germline values: CDR1 SQVTM, CDR2 ANQGSEA. With V trimmed by 4 bases and J by 1 base, 6 bases remained unmatched. The CDR3 length is 14 residues. Here the CDR3 reads CSVGKGQLQETQYF. The CDR3, as DNA: TGCAGCGTTGGGAAGGGACAGCTCCAAGAGACCCAGTACTTC.

The chain links TRBV27 to TRBJ2-1; 12 bases agree with TRBD1. The CDR3 consists of 13 residues. Per the germline V gene, CDR1 is MNHEY and CDR2 is SMNVEV (reference sequence). Trimming took 11 bases from V and 7 from J; bases not matched to a gene: 6. In DNA form, the CDR3 reads TGTGCCGCCGGGACAGGGGGCCTTAATGAGCAGTTCTTC. Protein product: CAAGTGGLNEQFF.

J is TRBJ1-4 and V is TRBV5-1; D is perhaps TRBD1 (5 bases). Germline lookup yields CDR1 SGHRS and CDR2 YFSETQ. V lost 5 bases and J 5 bases, leaving 16 bases between the germline ends. The CDR3 is 15 residues long. For the CDR3, the DNA is TGCGCCAGCAGGGTTGAGGGACTGCCGAATGAAAAACTGTTTTTT. Its translation: CASRVEGLPNEKLFF.

This sequence joins TRBV6-5 and TRBJ2-5, with 9 bases identical to TRBD2. Germline V CDR1 and CDR2: MNHEY, SVGAGI. The CDR3 contains 14 residues. Losses at the gene ends were 4 bases for V and 5 bases for J; bases not matched to a gene: 5. CDR3 sequence reads: CASSSGLAKETQYF. The DNA for the CDR3 is TGTGCCAGCAGTTCAGGACTAGCGAAGGAGACCCAGTACTTC.

This chain joins TRBV2 and TRBJ1-5, with TRBD1 matching 7 bases. This CDR3 has 16 residues. The germline V gene encodes CDR1 SNHLY and CDR2 FYNNEI. V shed 8 bases, J shed 5 bases, and the junction held 15 bases outside the gene matches. The DNA for the CDR3 is TGTGCCAGCTCTAGATTTCCAACAGGGGCGGATCAGCCCCAGCATTTT. Protein product: CASSRFPTGADQPQHF.

The CDR3 loop is CASSKPGQAEGGGEAFF. CDR3 bases: TGCGCCAGCAGTAAACCGGGACAGGCCGAAGGGGGGGGTGAAGCTTTCTTT. The chain employs TRBV5-1 and TRBJ1-1; 8 bases are shared with TRBD1. V lost 5 bases and J lost 7; bases outside the gene matches: 19. The CDR3 has 17 amino acids. From germline, CDR1 is SGHRS and CDR2 YFSETQ.

The rearrangement links TRBV11-2 to TRBJ1-1; 8 bases line up with TRBD1. Germline V gives CDR1 SGHAT, CDR2 FQNNGV. V shed 4 bases and J 1 base; nucleotides not matched to a gene: 5. CDR3 length equals 15 residues. The CDR3 DNA reads as TGTGCCAGCAGCTCGGGACAGGAGACGAACACTGAAGCTTTCTTT. Its translation: CASSSGQETNTEAFF.

The chain carries TRBV4-2 and TRBJ1-1; D not certain. The CDR3 loop spans 14 amino acids. Per germline, CDR1 LGHNA and CDR2 YNFKEQ. V lost 0 bases and J 1 base, leaving 6 bases between the germline ends. The CDR3: CASSQDSRNTEAFF. DNA of the CDR3: TGTGCCAGCAGCCAAGATAGCAGGAACACTGAAGCTTTCTTT.

The chain employs TRBV9 and TRBJ1-5; perhaps TRBD1 as D (5 bases). Germline V gives CDR1 SGDLS, CDR2 YYNGEE. The CDR3 covers 15 residues. Trimming removed 4 bases at V and 1 base at J, with 12 bases between. CDR3 amino acids: CASSPNGGSNQPQHF. The CDR3, as DNA: TGTGCCAGCAGCCCTAACGGGGGGAGCAATCAGCCCCAGCATTTT.

This chain joins TRBV27 and TRBJ2-2; D unclear. CDR3 length: 17 residues. Germline CDR1 and CDR2: MNHEY and SMNVEV (reference sequence). The V gene lost 3 bases and the J gene lost 4 bases, with 18 bases spanning the gap. CDR3 sequence (DNA): TGTGCCAGCAGTTTCCTTCCACTCGCCCACCTCACCGGGGAGCTGTTTTTT. Translated, it gives CASSFLPLAHLTGELFF.

The chain links TRBV29-1 to TRBJ1-1; D remains ambiguous. The V end was cut by 7 bases, the J end by 2 bases, with 14 bases between. Germline V gene sequence: CDR1 SQVTM, CDR2 ANQGSEA. There are 13 residues in the CDR3. The CDR3 here is CSASRGGNTEAFF. CDR3 in DNA: TGCAGCGCGTCTAGAGGAGGAAACACTGAAGCTTTCTTT.

The chain recombines TRBV30 with TRBJ2-2, with D possibly matching TRBD2 (6 bases). The CDR3 is 14 amino acids. CDR1 is GTSNPN and CDR2 is SVGIG in the germline V gene (reference sequence). V was cut by 5 bases and J by 2 bases, with 12 bases left in between. The chain's CDR3 is CAWDRGINTGELFF. CDR3 coding DNA: TGTGCCTGGGATCGGGGGATAAACACCGGGGAGCTGTTTTTT.

The V and J genes are TRBV7-6 and TRBJ2-1; 7 nucleotides match TRBD1. This CDR3 has 12 residues. Germline trimming cut 8 bases from V and 8 bases from J; bases unmatched to any gene: 6. The germline gives CDR1 SGHVS, CDR2 FNYEAQ. The CDR3 is CASGHRGDEQFF. The CDR3 DNA reads TGTGCCAGCGGCCACAGGGGAGATGAGCAGTTCTTC.

The chain uses TRBV29-1 and TRBJ1-2, with D perhaps TRBD1 (6 bases). This CDR3 comprises 13 residues. Trimming took off 4 bases at V and 4 bases at J, with 13 bases between the two ends. From germline, CDR1 is SQVTM and CDR2 ANQGSEA. The CDR3 DNA follows: TGCAGCGTTGGGGTTTTGACAGGCTATGGCTACACCTTC. This encodes CSVGVLTGYGYTF.

CDR3 bases: TGTGCCAGCAGTAGTAGCGGGAGCTACAATGAGCAGTTCTTC. Protein product: CASSSSGSYNEQFF. The chain combines TRBV6-6 with TRBJ2-1; TRBD2 aligns across 9 bases. Germline V gives CDR1 MNHNY, CDR2 SVGAGI (reference sequence). The length of the CDR3 is 14 residues. V trimming: 5 bases; J trimming: 3 bases; junction bases outside the gene matches: 2.

The chain carries TRBV28 and TRBJ1-1; D gene ambiguous. Trimming stripped 2 bases from V and 3 bases from J, with 16 bases between. CDR1 MDHEN and CDR2 SYDVKM come from the germline V gene. The CDR3 contains 16 residues. CDR3 sequence reads: CASSLPEALSDTEAFF. DNA of the CDR3: TGTGCCAGCAGTTTACCTGAAGCGTTATCTGACACTGAAGCTTTCTTT.

V gene TRBV5-1 combines with J gene TRBJ2-3; D is possibly TRBD2 (6 bases). The CDR3 consists of 15 residues. Germline CDR1 is SGHRS and CDR2 is YFSETQ. The ends were cut back, 4 bases at V and 6 bases at J, with 18 bases in the middle. This CDR3 is CASSRPGAGLDTQYF. DNA of the CDR3: TGCGCCAGCAGCCGACCCGGGGCGGGGTTGGATACGCAGTATTTT.

The chain carries TRBV7-9 and TRBJ2-5, with TRBD1 as a possible D gene (5 bases). Germline CDR1 reads SEHNR; CDR2 reads FQNEAQ (reference sequence). This CDR3 has 14 amino acids. Between the trimmed V and J ends, which lost 5 bases and 2 bases, there was a span of 12 bases. Written as DNA, the CDR3 is TGTGCCAGCAGCCTCCAGGGATTTCAAGAGACCCAGTACTTC. Protein sequence: CASSLQGFQETQYF.

This chain connects TRBV27 to TRBJ2-2; 8 bases agree with TRBD2. Germline CDR1 and CDR2: MNHEY and SMNVEV (reference sequence). V lost 7 bases to trimming and J lost 0 bases; unmatched junction nucleotides: 4. The CDR3 length is 15 residues. The CDR3 region has the DNA TGTGCCAGCAAAGTCGGGGGGGCGAACACCGGGGAGCTGTTTTTT. It is translated as CASKVGGANTGELFF.

In its sample, this clone was seen once. The CDR3 reads CSIEGANVLTF. The DNA for the CDR3 is TGCAGCATAGAGGGGGCCAACGTCCTGACTTTC. The rearrangement joins TRBV20-1 to TRBJ2-6; D gene unclear. CDR3 length: 11 amino acids. Germline V CDR1 and CDR2: DFQATT, SNEGSKA (reference sequence).

The CDR3 bases are TGTGCCAGCAGCCGGGGGGGACAGGGTGGAAGAGATACGCAGTATTTT. Residues: CASSRGGQGGRDTQYF. This chain links TRBV7-9 with TRBJ2-3; TRBD1 is a possible D gene (9 bases). V was cut by 5 bases and J by 5 bases, with 20 bases left in between. Germline loops: CDR1 SEHNR, CDR2 FQNEAQ (reference sequence). This CDR3 is 16 amino acids long.

This clone has more than one count but fewer than ten. The chain links TRBV7-2 to TRBJ2-5; D may be TRBD1 (5 bases). The CDR3 sequence is 13 residues long. V was clipped by 2 bases and J by 5 bases, with 9 bases between them. Looked up from germline, CDR1 is SGHTA and CDR2 is FQGNSA. Here the CDR3 reads CASSLRGPETQYF. Here the CDR3 DNA reads TGTGCCAGCAGCTTAAGGGGTCCGGAGACCCAGTACTTC.